The T cell receptor beta chain under discussion was sequenced for a study of OX40 agonist ivuxolimab in advanced cancers. Study-wide results and caveats: What antigens the expanded peripheral T cells recognized was never established.

Repertoires were generated with immunoSEQ multiplex PCR, while TCRdb's copy carries only in-frame clones and drops some. The sample lists 50,000 to 60,000 clones, 86% occurring once. About this clone itself: The antigen is unknown.

Germline CDR1 reads MNHEY; CDR2 reads SMNVEV (reference sequence). V dropped 5 bases and J dropped 2 bases, with 2 bases sitting between them. This CDR3 comprises 11 residues. This receptor was identified in an adult with an advanced solid tumor such as melanoma, head and neck, liver or kidney cancer. The sequencing used CD4+ or CD8+ T cells sorted from blood, collected in a trial of the OX40 agonist ivuxolimab. V gene TRBV27 combines with J gene TRBJ2-3; unclear D gene. For the CDR3, the DNA is TGTGCCAGCAGTCACACAGATACGCAGTATTTT. Protein: CASSHTDTQYF.